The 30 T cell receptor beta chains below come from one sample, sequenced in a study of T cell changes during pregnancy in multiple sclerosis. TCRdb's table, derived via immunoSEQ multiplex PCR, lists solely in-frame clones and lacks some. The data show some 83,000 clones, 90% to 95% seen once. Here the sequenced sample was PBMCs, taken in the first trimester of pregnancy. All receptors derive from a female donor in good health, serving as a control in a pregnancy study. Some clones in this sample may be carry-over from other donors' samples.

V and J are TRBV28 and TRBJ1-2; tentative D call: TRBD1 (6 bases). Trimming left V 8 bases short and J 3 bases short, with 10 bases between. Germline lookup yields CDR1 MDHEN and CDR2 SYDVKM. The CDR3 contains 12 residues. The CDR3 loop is CASLGQYYGYTF. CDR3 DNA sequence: TGTGCCAGCCTAGGACAGTACTATGGCTACACCTTC.

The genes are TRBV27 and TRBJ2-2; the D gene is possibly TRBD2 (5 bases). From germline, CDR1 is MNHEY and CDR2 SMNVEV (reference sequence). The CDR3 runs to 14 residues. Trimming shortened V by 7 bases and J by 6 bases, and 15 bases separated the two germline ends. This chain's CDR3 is CASTEIRGSGELFF. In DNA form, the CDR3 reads TGTGCCAGCACCGAGATTCGGGGTTCCGGGGAGCTGTTTTTT.

This CDR3 is CAWSVLAGEDTQYF. CDR3 bases: TGTGCCTGGAGTGTACTAGCGGGAGAGGATACGCAGTATTTT. The chain uses TRBV30 and TRBJ2-3; TRBD2 aligns across 11 bases. V was pared by 0 bases and J by 6 bases, with 2 bases of the junction left unmatched. There are 14 residues in the CDR3. The germline CDR1 and CDR2 sequences are GTSNPN and SVGIG (reference sequence).

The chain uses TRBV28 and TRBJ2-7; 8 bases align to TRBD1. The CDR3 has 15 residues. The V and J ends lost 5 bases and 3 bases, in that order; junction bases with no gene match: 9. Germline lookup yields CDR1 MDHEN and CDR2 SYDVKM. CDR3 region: CASSLPGGDNYEQYF. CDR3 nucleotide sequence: TGTGCCAGCAGTCTTCCAGGGGGCGACAACTACGAGCAGTACTTC.

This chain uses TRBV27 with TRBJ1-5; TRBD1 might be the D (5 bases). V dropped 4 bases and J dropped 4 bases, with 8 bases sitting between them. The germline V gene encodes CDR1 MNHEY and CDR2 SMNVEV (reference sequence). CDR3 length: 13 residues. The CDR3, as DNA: TGTGCCAGCAGTTGGGGCACTAATCAGCCCCAGCATTTT. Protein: CASSWGTNQPQHF.

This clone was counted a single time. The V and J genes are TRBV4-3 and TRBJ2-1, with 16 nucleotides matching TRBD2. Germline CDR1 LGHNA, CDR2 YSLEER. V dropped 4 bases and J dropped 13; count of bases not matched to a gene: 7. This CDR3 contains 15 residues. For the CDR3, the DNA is TGCGCCAGCAGCCCCCCGGGACTAGCGGGGGGGGCCCAGTTCTTC. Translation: CASSPPGLAGGAQFF.

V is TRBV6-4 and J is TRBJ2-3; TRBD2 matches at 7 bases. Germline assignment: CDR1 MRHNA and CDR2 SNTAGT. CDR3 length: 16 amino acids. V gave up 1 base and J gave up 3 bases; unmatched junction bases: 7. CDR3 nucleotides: TGTGCCAGCAGTGACTGGGGACTACTGTCGACAGATACGCAGTATTTT. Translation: CASSDWGLLSTDTQYF.

The CDR3 spells CASSAGLAGDETQYF. Here the CDR3 DNA reads TGTGCCAGCAGCGCGGGACTAGCGGGGGATGAGACCCAGTACTTC. This sequence joins TRBV9 and TRBJ2-5, with 14 positions matching TRBD2. J gave up 5 bases and V 3 bases, and 3 bases lay outside the gene matches. Germline CDR1 reads SGDLS; CDR2 reads YYNGEE. CDR3 length: 15 amino acids.

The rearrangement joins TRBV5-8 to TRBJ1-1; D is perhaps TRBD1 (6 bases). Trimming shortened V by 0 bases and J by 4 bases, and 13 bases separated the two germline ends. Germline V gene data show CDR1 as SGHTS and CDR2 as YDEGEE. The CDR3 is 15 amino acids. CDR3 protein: CASSLVGGPSTEAFF. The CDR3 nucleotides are TGTGCCAGCAGCTTGGTCGGGGGGCCGAGCACTGAAGCTTTCTTT.

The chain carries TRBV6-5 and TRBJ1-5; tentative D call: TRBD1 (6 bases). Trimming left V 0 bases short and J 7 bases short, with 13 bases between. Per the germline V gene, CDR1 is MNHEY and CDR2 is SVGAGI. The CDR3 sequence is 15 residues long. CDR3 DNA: TGTGCCAGCAGTTACTCGATGGGGGCAGGGCAGCCCCAGCATTTT. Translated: CASSYSMGAGQPQHF.

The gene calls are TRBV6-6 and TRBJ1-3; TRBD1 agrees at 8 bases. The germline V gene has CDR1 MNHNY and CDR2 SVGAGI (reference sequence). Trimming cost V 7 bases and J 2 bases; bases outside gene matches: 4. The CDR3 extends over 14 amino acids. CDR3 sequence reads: CASNLRGPGNTIYF. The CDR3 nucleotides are TGTGCCAGCAACCTCAGGGGGCCTGGAAACACCATATATTTT.

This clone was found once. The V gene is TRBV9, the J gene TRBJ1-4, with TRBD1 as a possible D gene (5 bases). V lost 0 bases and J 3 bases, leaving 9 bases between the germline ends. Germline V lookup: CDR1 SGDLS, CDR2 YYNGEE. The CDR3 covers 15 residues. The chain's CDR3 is CASSVDGGANEKLFF. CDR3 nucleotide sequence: TGTGCCAGCAGCGTAGACGGGGGTGCTAATGAAAAACTGTTTTTT.

This CDR3 is CASSPYRGSSGRKANTQYF. CDR3 nucleotide sequence: TGTGCCAGCAGCCCCTACAGAGGGTCTAGCGGGAGAAAAGCGAATACGCAGTATTTT. V gene TRBV9 combines with J gene TRBJ2-3; 10 bases align to TRBD2. CDR1 and CDR2 from the germline V gene are SGDLS and YYNGEE. The CDR3 is 19 amino acids. Trimming cost V 4 bases and J 7 bases; bases outside gene matches: 21.

The CDR3 loop reads CASSLDLGQAFYGYTF. The CDR3 nucleotides read TGTGCCAGCAGCTTAGATTTAGGACAGGCCTTCTATGGCTACACCTTC. The V and J genes are TRBV7-9 and TRBJ1-2; 7 bases align to TRBD1. The CDR3 spans 16 residues. The V segment lost 1 base and the J segment 4 bases; nucleotides outside the gene matches: 9. Per germline, CDR1 SEHNR and CDR2 FQNEAQ (reference sequence).

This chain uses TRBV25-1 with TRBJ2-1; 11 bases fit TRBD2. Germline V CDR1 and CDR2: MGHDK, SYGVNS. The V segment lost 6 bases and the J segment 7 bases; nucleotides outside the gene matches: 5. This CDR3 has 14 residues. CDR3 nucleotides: TGTGCCAGCAGCCTAGCGGGAGGACGGAATGAGCAGTTCTTC. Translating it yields CASSLAGGRNEQFF.

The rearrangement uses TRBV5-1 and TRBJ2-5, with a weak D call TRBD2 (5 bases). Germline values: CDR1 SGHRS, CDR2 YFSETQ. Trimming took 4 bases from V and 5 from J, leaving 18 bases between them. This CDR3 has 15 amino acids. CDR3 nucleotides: TGCGCCAGCAGCAGGGCATATGGAGGCAGCGAGACCCAGTACTTC. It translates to CASSRAYGGSETQYF.

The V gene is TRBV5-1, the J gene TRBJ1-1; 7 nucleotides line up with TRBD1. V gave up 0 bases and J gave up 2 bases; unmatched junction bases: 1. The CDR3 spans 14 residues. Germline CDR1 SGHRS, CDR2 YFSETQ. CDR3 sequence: CASSLGDRNTEAFF. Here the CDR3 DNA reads TGCGCCAGCAGCTTGGGGGACAGAAACACTGAAGCTTTCTTT.

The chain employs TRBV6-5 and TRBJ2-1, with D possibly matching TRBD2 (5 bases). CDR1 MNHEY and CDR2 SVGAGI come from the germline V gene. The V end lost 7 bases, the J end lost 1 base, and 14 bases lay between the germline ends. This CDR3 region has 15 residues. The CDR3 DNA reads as TGTGCCAGCATCCCGCTTGGCGGGTCCTACAATGAGCAGTTCTTC. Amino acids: CASIPLGGSYNEQFF.

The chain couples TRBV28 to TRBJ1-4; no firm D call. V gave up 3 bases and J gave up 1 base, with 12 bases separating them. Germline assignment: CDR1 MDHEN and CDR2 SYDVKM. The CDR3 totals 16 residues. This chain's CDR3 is CASSLGRTVTNEKLFF. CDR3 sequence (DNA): TGTGCCAGCAGTTTGGGCAGGACTGTAACTAATGAAAAACTGTTTTTT.

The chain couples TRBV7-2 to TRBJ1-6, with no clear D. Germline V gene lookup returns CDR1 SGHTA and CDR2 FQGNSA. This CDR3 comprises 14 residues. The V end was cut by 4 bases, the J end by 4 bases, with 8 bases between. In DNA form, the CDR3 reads TGTGCCAGCAGCTCACAGCCATATAATTCACCCCTCCACTTT. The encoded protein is CASSSQPYNSPLHF.

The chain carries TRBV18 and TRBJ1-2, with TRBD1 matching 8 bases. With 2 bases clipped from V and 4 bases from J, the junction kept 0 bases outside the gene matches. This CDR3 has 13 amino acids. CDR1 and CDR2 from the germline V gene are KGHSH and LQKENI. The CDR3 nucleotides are TGTGCCAGCTCACCAGGGACAGGCTATGGCTACACCTTC. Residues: CASSPGTGYGYTF. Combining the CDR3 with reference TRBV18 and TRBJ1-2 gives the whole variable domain NAGVMQNPRHLVRRRGQEARLRCSPMKGHSHVYWYRQLPEEGLKFMVYLQKENIIDESGMPKERFSAEFPKEGPSILRIQQVVRGDSAAYFCASSPGTGYGYTFGSGTRLTVV.

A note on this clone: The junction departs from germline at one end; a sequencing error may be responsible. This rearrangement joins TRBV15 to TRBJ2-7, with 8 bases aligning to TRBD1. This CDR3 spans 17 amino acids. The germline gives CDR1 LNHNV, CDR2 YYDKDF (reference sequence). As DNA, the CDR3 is TGTGCCACCAGCAGAGAATACCGGGCAGGGGGCATTTACGGGCAGTACTTC. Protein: CATSREYRAGGIYGQYF.

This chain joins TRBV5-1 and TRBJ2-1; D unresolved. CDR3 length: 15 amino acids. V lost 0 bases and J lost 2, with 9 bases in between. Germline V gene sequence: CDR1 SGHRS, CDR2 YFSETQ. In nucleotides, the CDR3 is TGCGCCAGCAGCTTGGTGATCTCTACCTACAATGAGCAGTTCTTC. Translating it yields CASSLVISTYNEQFF.

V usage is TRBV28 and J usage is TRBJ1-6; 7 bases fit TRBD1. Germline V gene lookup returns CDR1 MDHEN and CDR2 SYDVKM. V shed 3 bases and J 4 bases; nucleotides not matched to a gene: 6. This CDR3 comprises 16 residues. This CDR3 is CASSFTGATYNSPLHF. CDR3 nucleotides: TGTGCCAGCAGTTTTACAGGGGCTACATATAATTCACCCCTCCACTTT.

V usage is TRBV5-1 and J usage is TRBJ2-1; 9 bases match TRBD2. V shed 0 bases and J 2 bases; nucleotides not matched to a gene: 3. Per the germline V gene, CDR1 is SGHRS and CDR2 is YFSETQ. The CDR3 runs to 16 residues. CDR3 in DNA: TGCGCCAGCAGCTTGGTTGCGGGGGGGACCTACAATGAGCAGTTCTTC. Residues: CASSLVAGGTYNEQFF.

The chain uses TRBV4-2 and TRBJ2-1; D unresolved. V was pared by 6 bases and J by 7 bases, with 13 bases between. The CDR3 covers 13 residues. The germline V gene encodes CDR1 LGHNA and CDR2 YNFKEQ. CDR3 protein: CASSPRAANEQFF. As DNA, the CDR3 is TGTGCCAGCAGTCCCCGAGCTGCGAATGAGCAGTTCTTC.

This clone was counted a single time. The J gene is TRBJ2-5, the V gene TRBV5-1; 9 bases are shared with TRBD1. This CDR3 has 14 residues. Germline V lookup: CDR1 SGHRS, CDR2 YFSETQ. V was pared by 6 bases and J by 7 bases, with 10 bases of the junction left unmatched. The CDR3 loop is CASTPRDRVGTQYF. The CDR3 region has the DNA TGCGCCAGCACCCCGCGGGACAGGGTTGGGACCCAGTACTTC.

The CDR3 DNA sequence: TGTGCCAGCAGTCTAGCTGGAGTTGACCCCGGGGAGCTGTTTTTT. It translates to CASSLAGVDPGELFF. The genes are TRBV27 and TRBJ2-2; D perhaps matches TRBD2 (5 bases). Germline CDR1 and CDR2: MNHEY and SMNVEV (reference sequence). Trimming removed 5 bases at V and 6 bases at J, with 16 bases between. This CDR3 is 15 amino acids long.

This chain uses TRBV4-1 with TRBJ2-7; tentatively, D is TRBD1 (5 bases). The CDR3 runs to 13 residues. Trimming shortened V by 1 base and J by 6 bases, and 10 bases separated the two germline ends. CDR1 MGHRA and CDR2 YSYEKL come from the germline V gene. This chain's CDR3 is CASSQGQGGEQYF. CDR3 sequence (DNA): TGCGCCAGCAGCCAAGGGCAGGGTGGCGAGCAGTACTTC.

This CDR3 reads CASSIGTTSNTGELFF. The CDR3 DNA follows: TGTGCCAGTAGTATAGGAACGACTTCGAACACCGGGGAGCTGTTTTTT. J is TRBJ2-2 and V is TRBV19; no clear D. Trimming removed 1 base at V and 0 bases at J, with 9 bases between. Germline CDR1 and CDR2: LNHDA and SQIVND (reference sequence). This CDR3 has 16 amino acids.